This T cell receptor (beta chain) was captured by sequencing in a study of blood T cells in healthy people across ages. Total RNA amounts of at least 6 micrograms were extracted per sample. With a J-beta primer mix and a sample-barcoded 5' primer, a second PCR ran about 7 to 11 cycles. TCRdb re-derived calls from the 5' RACE reads in MiXCR, one entry per CDR3 protein. The table records around 820,000 distinct CDR3 sequences, approximately 25% of them present only once. The same data also went into a second study, on T cells of mothers and their children. That source reports: Samples were provided by three healthy Caucasian mothers and their six children. The yield was over 8 million TCR beta CDR3 reads from each mother and 2.5 million to 3.5 million from each child. Versus unrelated pairs, overlap was slightly higher in related mother-child pairs, without reaching significance.

The receptor's source is a boy between 10 and 17 years old in good health. Sample: blood.

The CDR3 nucleotides are TGTGCCAGCAGCCAAGATTGGATTGACAGAGAACGATACGAGCAGTACTTC. Its protein product is CASSQDWIDRERYEQYF. The rearrangement joins TRBV3-1 to TRBJ2-7, with D maybe TRBD1 (5 bases). Germline loops: CDR1 LGHDT, CDR2 YNNKEL (reference sequence). V lost 0 bases, J lost 4 bases, and 19 bases lay in between. CDR3 length equals 17 residues.